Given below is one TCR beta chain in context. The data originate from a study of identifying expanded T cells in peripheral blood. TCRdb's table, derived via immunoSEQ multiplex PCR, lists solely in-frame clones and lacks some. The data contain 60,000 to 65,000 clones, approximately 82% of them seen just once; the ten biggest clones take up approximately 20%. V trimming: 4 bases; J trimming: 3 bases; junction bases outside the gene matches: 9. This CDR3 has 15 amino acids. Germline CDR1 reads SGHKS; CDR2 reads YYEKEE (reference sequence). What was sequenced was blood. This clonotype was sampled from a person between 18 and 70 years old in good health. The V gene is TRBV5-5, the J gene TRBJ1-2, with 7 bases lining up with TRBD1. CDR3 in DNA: TGTGCCAGCAGCACTAAACAAGGGGGCGACTATGGCTACACCTTC. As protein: CASSTKQGGDYGYTF.